The 27 T cell receptor beta chains given below trace back to one sample, sequenced in a study of T cells in Graves' hyperthyroidism and ophthalmopathy. Amplification of TCR beta CDR3 regions used RNA as the template. HTBI primers drove first-round RT-PCR of the TCR CDR3. Using its own MiXCR run on the multiplex PCR reads, TCRdb lists one record per CDR3 protein. The data show roughly 650,000 distinct CDR3 sequences, around 16% seen once. The sample comprised blood. These TCRs come from a woman aged 40 to 50 with Graves' ophthalmopathy.

For this clonotype: This may arise from a read error, as a much more abundant clone is one base away. V is TRBV7-2 and J is TRBJ2-7; D may match TRBD1 or TRBD2 (6 bases each). CDR1 and CDR2 from the germline V gene are SGHTA and FQGNSA. The CDR3 has 14 residues. The CDR3 region has the DNA TGTGCCAGCAGCTTAGCTCTCGCCGGGGGCGAGCAGTGCTTC. Its protein is CASSLALAGGEQCF.

This clonotype was seen a handful of times. The rearrangement uses TRBV27 and TRBJ1-2; maybe TRBD1 (5 bases). The CDR3 is made up of 15 amino acids. Trimming left V 6 bases short and J 4 bases short, with 18 bases between. From germline, CDR1 is MNHEY and CDR2 SMNVEV (reference sequence). In DNA, the CDR3 is TGTGCCAGCAGCTATCGGGACCCGCTTACCTATGGCTACACCTTC. It is translated as CASSYRDPLTYGYTF.

The V call is TRBV19, the J call TRBJ1-1, with a tentative D call TRBD1 (5 bases). With 8 bases removed from V and 5 bases from J, the gap between germline ends came to 15 bases. The CDR3 is made up of 13 amino acids. Looked up from germline, CDR1 is LNHDA and CDR2 is SQIVND (reference sequence). In DNA form, the CDR3 reads TGTGCCAGTGATCAGGGTCGTGGGACTGAAGCTTTCTTT. It specifies CASDQGRGTEAFF.

This clonotype showed up just a few times. The chain uses TRBV11-2 and TRBJ1-2; no reliable D call. Germline V gene sequence: CDR1 SGHAT, CDR2 FQNNGV. The CDR3 sequence is 12 residues long. V gave up 6 bases and J gave up 7 bases, with 12 bases separating them. This CDR3 is CASRNLDTGYTF. For the CDR3, the DNA is TGTGCCAGCAGAAACCTTGACACTGGCTACACCTTC.

This clonotype was detected ten times or more. The chain links TRBV2 to TRBJ1-2; 9 bases match TRBD1. Per the germline V gene, CDR1 is SNHLY and CDR2 is FYNNEI. The CDR3 is made up of 13 amino acids. The J segment lost 4 bases and the V segment lost 4 bases, leaving 1 base of the junction unmatched. The chain's CDR3 is CASSGDRAYGYTF. The CDR3 coding sequence is TGTGCCAGCAGTGGGGACAGGGCCTATGGCTACACCTTC.

This clonotype has just a few counts. The chain joins TRBV5-1 to TRBJ2-5; perhaps TRBD2 as D (6 bases). CDR1 and CDR2 (germline): SGHRS, YFSETQ. Trimming took off 0 bases at V and 4 bases at J, with 13 bases between the two ends. The CDR3 length is 15 residues. CDR3 DNA: TGCGCCAGCAGCTTGGGGTCGGGAGTGGGAGAGACCCAGTACTTC. It specifies CASSLGSGVGETQYF.

This clonotype showed up many times. The chain employs TRBV6-1 and TRBJ1-1; unclear D gene. CDR3 size: 15 residues. Trimming took off 7 bases at V and 0 bases at J, with 15 bases between the two ends. Germline-derived CDR1 and CDR2 are MNHNS and SASEGT. The CDR3 bases are TGTGCCAGCACCCGATCACAGTTAATGAACACTGAAGCTTTCTTT. It translates to CASTRSQLMNTEAFF.

This clonotype was counted at least ten times. The chain has TRBV5-1 and TRBJ2-1, with 10 bases fitting TRBD2. CDR3 length: 19 amino acids. Per the germline V gene, CDR1 is SGHRS and CDR2 is YFSETQ. V lost 8 bases, J lost 2 bases, and 19 bases stayed unmatched. Here the CDR3 reads CASTKQGIWTSGTYNEQFF. CDR3 nucleotides: TGCGCCAGTACCAAGCAAGGAATTTGGACTAGCGGAACCTACAATGAGCAGTTCTTC.

There are many counts of this clonotype. V and J are TRBV11-1 and TRBJ1-2, with a tentative D call TRBD1 (5 bases). Germline V gene data show CDR1 as SGHAT and CDR2 as FQDESV (reference sequence). Trimming took 0 bases from V and 5 from J, leaving 10 bases between them. CDR3 length: 14 amino acids. CDR3 bases: TGTGCCAGCAGCTTAGCGCATCCAGGGTATGGCTACACCTTC. It specifies CASSLAHPGYGYTF.

This clonotype was seen many times. This chain uses TRBV12-3 or TRBV12-4 with TRBJ1-5; perhaps TRBD1 as D (5 bases). V was pared by 5 bases and J by 1 base, with 15 bases between. The CDR3 runs 16 residues. CDR3 sequence: CASSPLGRGSNQPQHF. The CDR3 region has the DNA TGTGCCAGCAGTCCACTCGGTAGGGGCAGCAATCAGCCCCAGCATTTT.

Regarding this clonotype: Given a much more abundant clone one base away, this may be a read error. The chain employs TRBV20-1 and TRBJ2-7, with D possibly called TRBD1 or TRBD2 (5 bases each). This CDR3 spans 14 amino acids. CDR1 DFQATT and CDR2 SNEGSKA come from the germline V gene (reference sequence). Here the CDR3 reads CGARTAVRDHEQYF. The CDR3 DNA follows: TGCGGTGCTAGAACGGCAGTAAGGGACCACGAGCAGTACTTC.

This clonotype was detected a few times. This rearrangement joins TRBV5-6 to TRBJ2-3; a weak D match, TRBD2 (6 bases). V shed 1 base and J shed 2 bases, with 17 bases lying between them. Germline CDR1 and CDR2: SGHDT and YYEEEE. The CDR3 length is 17 residues. CDR3 coding DNA: TGTGCCAGCAGCTTGTGGGCGGGATCAGGAGCCACAGATACGCAGTATTTT. Translation: CASSLWAGSGATDTQYF.

This clonotype was picked up many times. J is TRBJ2-1 and V is TRBV12-3 or TRBV12-4, with D hard to call. The ends were cut back, 5 bases at V and 7 bases at J, with 6 bases in the middle. This CDR3 is 11 amino acids long. The CDR3 DNA reads as TGTGCCAGCAGTGCACGGAATGAGCAGTTCTTC. As protein: CASSARNEQFF.

This clonotype was detected ten times or more. The rearrangement links TRBV10-2 to TRBJ1-1; unclear D gene. Germline V gives CDR1 WSHSY, CDR2 SAAADI. Trimming removed 7 bases from V and 1 base from J, with 16 bases in between. The CDR3 extends over 15 amino acids. This chain's CDR3 is CASTSSGVGNTEAFF. The CDR3, as DNA: TGCGCCAGCACGTCGTCAGGAGTGGGGAACACTGAAGCTTTCTTT.

In this sample, this clonotype turned up many times. CDR3 in amino acids: CSAPGTGIDYEQYF. The CDR3 bases are TGCAGTGCTCCCGGGACAGGGATTGACTACGAGCAGTACTTC. The chain uses TRBV20-1 and TRBJ2-7; 9 bases fit TRBD1. This CDR3 spans 14 amino acids. Trimming at V came to 5 bases and at J to 3 bases, leaving 8 bases not matched to a gene. Germline lookup yields CDR1 DFQATT and CDR2 SNEGSKA (reference sequence).

In this sample, this clonotype turned up many times. A much bigger clone sits one base away, suggesting this may be a read error. The chain joins TRBV11-1 to TRBJ2-1; D remains ambiguous. This CDR3 comprises 14 residues. Looked up from germline, CDR1 is SGHAT and CDR2 is FQDESV (reference sequence). V was trimmed by 11 bases and J by 0 bases, leaving 14 bases between them. The CDR3 sequence: CACTAEYSYNEQFF. CDR3 nucleotides: TGTGCCTGCACCGCCGAGTACTCCTACAATGAGCAGTTCTTC. The variable domain in full, with the rest retrieved from reference TRBV11-1 and TRBJ2-1, is EAEVAQSPRYKITEKSQAVAFWCDPISGHATLYWYRQILGQGPELLVQFQDESVVDDSQLPKDRFSAERLKGVDSTLKIQPAELGDSAMYLCACTAEYSYNEQFFGPGTRLTVL.

This clonotype has only a few counts. The chain carries TRBV7-8 and TRBJ1-4, with D hard to call. Germline CDR1 SGHVS, CDR2 FQNEAQ. The CDR3 totals 15 residues. Trimming cost V 3 bases and J 7 bases, with 15 bases left between them. The CDR3 is CASSFTDPSGEKLFF. CDR3 nucleotides: TGTGCCAGCAGCTTTACTGATCCCAGTGGTGAAAAACTGTTTTTT.

This clonotype has a handful of counts. The rearrangement links TRBV6-1 to TRBJ2-7; D assignment may be TRBD1 or TRBD2 (5 bases each). This CDR3 is built from 12 residues. The V end was cut by 8 bases, the J end by 6 bases, with 14 bases between. The V gene's germline CDR1 is MNHNS and CDR2 SASEGT. The CDR3 DNA reads TGTGCCAGCGGCCTTGGGGGATTCGAGCAGTACTTC. This codes for CASGLGGFEQYF.

The genes are TRBV6-2 or TRBV6-3 and TRBJ1-1, with D perhaps matching TRBD1 (5 bases). V was pared by 6 bases and J by 1 base, with 12 bases between. Germline CDR1 reads MNHEY; CDR2 reads SVGEGT. The CDR3 runs to 14 residues. The CDR3 loop reads CASRAGYRNTEAFF. In DNA form, the CDR3 reads TGTGCCAGCAGGGCAGGGTATCGGAACACTGAAGCTTTCTTT.

The chain employs TRBV27 and TRBJ2-7, with D unclear. The CDR3 contains 15 residues. Trimming left V 6 bases short and J 6 bases short, with 21 bases between. Germline V gene data show CDR1 as MNHEY and CDR2 as SMNVEV (reference sequence). The CDR3 is CASRTSGSQLIEQYF. The CDR3 DNA sequence: TGTGCCAGCAGAACCTCCGGGTCGCAACTTATCGAGCAGTACTTC.

Many counts were recorded for this clonotype. CDR3 in DNA: TGTGCCAGCAGCGATAGCGGGATATCCTCAGATACGCAGTATTTT. Amino acids: CASSDSGISSDTQYF. The rearrangement joins TRBV7-3 to TRBJ2-3, with TRBD2 matching over 8 bases. Germline V CDR1 and CDR2: SGHTA, FQGTGA. V lost 5 bases and J lost 4; bases outside the gene matches: 8. The CDR3 extends over 15 amino acids.

This clonotype was seen more than once but under ten times. A much larger clone differs from this one at a single base, so this may be a read error. The chain combines TRBV7-9 with TRBJ2-7, with 9 bases aligning to TRBD1. The CDR3 has 13 amino acids. Germline lookup yields CDR1 SEHNR and CDR2 FQNEAQ (reference sequence). Trimming removed 5 bases from V and 4 bases from J; junction bases left unmatched: 3. CDR3 sequence reads: CASSRQGEYEQYF. CDR3 nucleotide sequence: TGTGCCAGCAGCCGACAGGGGGAGTACGAGCAGTACTTC.

This clonotype was seen many times. This chain joins TRBV30 and TRBJ1-4; D is ambiguous. The CDR3 consists of 11 residues. Trimming removed 3 bases from V and 10 bases from J, with 9 bases in between. CDR1 and CDR2 (germline): GTSNPN, SVGIG (reference sequence). In nucleotides, the CDR3 is TGTGCCTGGAGCCCGGCGGGAAAACTGTTTTTT. The encoded protein is CAWSPAGKLFF.

The rearrangement uses TRBV2 and TRBJ2-1, with 11 bases matching TRBD2. The CDR3 sequence is 14 residues long. From germline, CDR1 is SNHLY and CDR2 FYNNEI. The ends lost 5 bases at V and 7 bases at J; junction bases unmatched: 4. DNA for the CDR3: TGTGCCAGCAGTCCGGGACTAGCGGTAAATGAGCAGTTCTTC. This codes for CASSPGLAVNEQFF.

This clonotype was observed at least ten times. J is TRBJ2-1 and V is TRBV5-1; D gene unclear. Deletions cut 5 bases from V and 6 bases from J, with 6 bases between. CDR1 is SGHRS, CDR2 YFSETQ, per germline. This CDR3 has 11 residues. The CDR3 region has the DNA TGCGCCAGCAGTTGGTCCAATGAGCAGTTCTTC. It yields the protein CASSWSNEQFF.

In this sample, this clonotype turned up many times. The chain has TRBV27 and TRBJ2-5; no clear D. The CDR3 extends over 13 amino acids. CDR1 and CDR2 from the germline V gene are MNHEY and SMNVEV (reference sequence). V shed 3 bases and J shed 2 bases, with 7 bases lying between them. The CDR3 protein is CASSFSLQETQYF. CDR3 in DNA: TGTGCCAGCAGTTTCTCCCTTCAAGAGACCCAGTACTTC.

This clonotype was counted at least ten times. This chain links TRBV3-1 with TRBJ2-3; no reliable D call. Germline assignment: CDR1 LGHDT and CDR2 YNNKEL (reference sequence). With 3 bases removed from V and 4 bases from J, the gap between germline ends came to 11 bases. This CDR3 comprises 14 residues. The CDR3 region is CASSHMPDADTQYF. The CDR3 bases are TGTGCCAGCAGCCACATGCCCGACGCAGATACGCAGTATTTT.